Given below is one T cell receptor (beta chain) in context. Its antigen has not been determined. Base qualities are not recorded, but no much larger clone differs from it by a single base. This entry is derived from a study of CD8+CD57+ T cells in acquired aplastic anemia (dated by TCRdb to about 2018). For the wider study: A mean of approximately 3 ug of DNA, ranging from about 0.17 to 30 ug, was extracted from sorted CD4+ and CD8+ cells. CD8+CD57+ expansion was defined as frequency above the mean frequency observed in healthy subjects.

The paper as a whole reports these results and caveats: No significant difference in CD8+ Simpson's diversity was found between patients and healthy controls (P=0.060). Roughly 30 CD8+ CDR3 sequences were found to be shared between patients and controls, but these sequences appeared to be highly expressed in patients and within the immunodominant clones of the patients.

The CDR3 has 13 amino acids, counting the end cysteine and phenylalanine. Only the CDR3 portion is preserved as DNA: 39 bases, with reading frame beginning at the first base. Trimming takes 8 bases from V and 1 base from J, and the germline ends sit 10 bases apart. The germline V gene supplies CDR1 KGHDR and CDR2 SFDVKD. The patients picked for sequencing were ones in whom flow cytometry had shown an expansion of CD8+CD57+ cells. Severe acquired aplastic anemia was diagnosed in all patients according to International Study of Aplastic Anemia and Agranulocytosis and Camitta criteria. No patient had received any therapy when blood was sampled. TCR repertoires of sorted CD4+ and CD8+ blood T cells from severe aplastic anemia patients and healthy subjects were deep-sequenced in the study. In the USA, patient enrollment took place under clinicaltrials.gov protocols 00001620, 01623167, 00001397, 00071045, 00081523 and 00961064. Ficoll-Paque density gradient centrifugation was used to isolate peripheral blood mononuclear cells. CD4+ and CD8+ T cells were sorted by FACS or magnetic beads before DNA extraction.

Profiling of TCR beta VDJ combinations and CDR3 sequences used genomic DNA as the template. TCR repertoire sequencing was run on an Illumina HiSeq 2000. Per the authors' processing: TRBV/TRBJ rearrangement plots, CDR3 size and DJ length profiles, and Simpson's diversity index were used to assess repertoires. The immunodominant clone was defined as the most abundant DNA sequence in deep sequencing data. CDR3 amino acid sequences were screened for sharing across subjects and compared with published repertoires and the VDJdb database. The public reads were quality trimmed at Q25 with fastp and then assembled into clones with MiXCR by TCRdb, keeping productive beta chains. Rows are combined by CDR3 protein, so each entry shows the most common genes and DNA. None of the V and J calls come from the authors' own analysis; TCRdb made them. The sample yields 160,000 or so distinct CDR3 sequences; 40% to 50% were counted once. The top ten constitute more than 0.85% of the sample.

The sequence was obtained from a human donor with aplastic anemia. The chain employs TRBV24-1 and TRBJ1-1, and TRBD1 may be the D gene, going by 6 matching bases. The specimen was sorted CD4+, CD8+, or CD8+CD57+ T cells (not recorded which) from PBMCs. The CDR3 has the sequence CATTDRTNTEAFF. The sequenced DNA: TGTGCCACCACCGACAGGACGAACACTGAAGCTTTCTTT.